The clone carrying this TCR beta chain came up once. The V gene's germline CDR1 is LGHDT and CDR2 YNNKEL (reference sequence). This CDR3 has 17 residues. The V gene lost 4 bases and the J gene lost 0 bases, with 16 bases spanning the gap. These data are taken from a study of CD8 T cells in Susac syndrome. An input of about 0.45 to 1 ug of RNA was subjected to reverse transcription using random hexamers. The TCR beta CDR3 was amplified by immunoSEQ multiplex PCR across 54 Vbeta, 13 Jbeta. TCRdb called the immunoSEQ multiplex PCR reads again in MiXCR, with one record for every CDR3 protein. The sample lists roughly 150,000 distinct CDR3 sequences, roughly 95% occurring once. High-throughput TCR beta sequencing covered peripheral CD8+ and CD4+ T cells. In the multiple sclerosis control group, patients were treatment-naive and had stable or active relapsing-remitting disease. FACS was used to enrich TEMRA cells, whereas the CD8+ and CD4+ T cells were obtained by negative isolation.

The TCR sequence derives from a human donor with multiple sclerosis. This chain connects TRBV3-1 to TRBJ2-1, with D perhaps TRBD1 (5 bases). Sequenced input: CD4+ T cells from PBMCs. CDR3 in amino acids: CASSPPGASLSYNEQFF. The CDR3, as DNA: TGTGCCAGCAGCCCCCCTGGGGCGTCTCTCTCCTACAATGAGCAGTTCTTC.